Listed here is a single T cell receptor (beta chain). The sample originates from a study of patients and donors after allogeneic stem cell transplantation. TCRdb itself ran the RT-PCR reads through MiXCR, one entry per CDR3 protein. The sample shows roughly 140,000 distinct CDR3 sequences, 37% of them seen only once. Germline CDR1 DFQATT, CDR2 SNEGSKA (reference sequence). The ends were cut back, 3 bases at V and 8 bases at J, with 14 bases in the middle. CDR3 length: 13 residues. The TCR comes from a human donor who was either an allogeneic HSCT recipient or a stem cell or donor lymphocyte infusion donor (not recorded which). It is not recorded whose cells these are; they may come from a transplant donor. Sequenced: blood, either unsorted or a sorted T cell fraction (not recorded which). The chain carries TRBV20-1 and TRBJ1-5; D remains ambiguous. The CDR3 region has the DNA TGCAGTGCTAGCCCACAAGCGGGTAAGCCCCAGCATTTT. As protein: CSASPQAGKPQHF.